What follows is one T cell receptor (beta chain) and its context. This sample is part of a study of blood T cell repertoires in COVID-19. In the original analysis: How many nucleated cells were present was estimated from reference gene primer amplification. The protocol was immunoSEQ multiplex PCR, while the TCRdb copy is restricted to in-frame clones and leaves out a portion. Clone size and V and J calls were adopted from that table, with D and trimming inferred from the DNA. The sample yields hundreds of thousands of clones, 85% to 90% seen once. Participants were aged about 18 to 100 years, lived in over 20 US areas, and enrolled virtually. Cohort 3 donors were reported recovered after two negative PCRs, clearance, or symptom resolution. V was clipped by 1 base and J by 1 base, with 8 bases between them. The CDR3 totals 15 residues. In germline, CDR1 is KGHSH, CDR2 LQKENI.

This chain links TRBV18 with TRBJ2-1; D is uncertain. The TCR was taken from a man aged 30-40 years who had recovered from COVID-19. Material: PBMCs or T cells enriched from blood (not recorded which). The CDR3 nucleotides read TGTGCCAGCTCACCACTAGAGGAATCCTACAATGAGCAGTTCTTC. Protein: CASSPLEESYNEQFF.